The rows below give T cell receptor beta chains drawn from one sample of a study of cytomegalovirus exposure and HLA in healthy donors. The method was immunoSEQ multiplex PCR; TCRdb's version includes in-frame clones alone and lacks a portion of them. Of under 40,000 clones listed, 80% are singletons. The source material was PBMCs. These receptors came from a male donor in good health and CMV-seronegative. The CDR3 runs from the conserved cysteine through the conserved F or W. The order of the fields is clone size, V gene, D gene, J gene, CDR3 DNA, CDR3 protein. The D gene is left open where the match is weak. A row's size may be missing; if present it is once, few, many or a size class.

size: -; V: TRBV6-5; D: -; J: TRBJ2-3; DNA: TGTGCCAGCAGTTCGATAGCGGACCCTAGCACAGATACGCAGTATTTT; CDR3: CASSSIADPSTDTQYF
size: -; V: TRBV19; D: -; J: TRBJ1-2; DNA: TGTGCCAGTTCGGCAGGCCTTAACTATGGCTACACCTTC; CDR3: CASSAGLNYGYTF
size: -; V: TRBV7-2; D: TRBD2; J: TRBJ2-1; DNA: TGTGCCAGCAGCTCGTCCGCCGCGGGAGCATACAATGAGCAGTTCTTC; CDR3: CASSSSAAGAYNEQFF
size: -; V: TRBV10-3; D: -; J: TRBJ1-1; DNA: TGTGCCATCAGTGGAAGTGGGGGGGAAGCTTTCTTT; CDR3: CAISGSGGEAFF
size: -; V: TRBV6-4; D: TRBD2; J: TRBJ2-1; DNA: TGTGCCAGCAGTCCCTATTCTGGGGGGGACAATGAGCAGTTCTTC; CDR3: CASSPYSGGDNEQFF
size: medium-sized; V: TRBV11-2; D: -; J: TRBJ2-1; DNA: TGTGCCAGCAGCTTAGGACAGAATGAGCAGTTCTTC; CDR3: CASSLGQNEQFF
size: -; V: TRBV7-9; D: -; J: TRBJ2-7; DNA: TGTGCCAGCAGCTTAGCAGGGGACGAGCAGTACTTC; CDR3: CASSLAGDEQYF
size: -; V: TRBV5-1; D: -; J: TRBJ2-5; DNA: TGCGCCAGCAGCTTGGGACGGGAAGGGGAGACCCAGTACTTC; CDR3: CASSLGREGETQYF
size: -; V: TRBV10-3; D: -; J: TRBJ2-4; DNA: TGTGCCATCGCTGGGCGGGATTTGGACATTCAGTACTTC; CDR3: CAIAGRDLDIQYF
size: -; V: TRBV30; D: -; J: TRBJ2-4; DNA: TGTGCCTGGAAGTTAGGGGCGAAAGCCAAAAACATTCAGTACTTC; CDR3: CAWKLGAKAKNIQYF
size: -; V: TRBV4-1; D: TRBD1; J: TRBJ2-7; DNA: TGCGCCAGCAGCCAAGTTGGGACAGCGACCTACGAGCAGTACTTC; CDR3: CASSQVGTATYEQYF
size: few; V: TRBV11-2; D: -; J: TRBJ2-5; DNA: TGTGCCAGCAGCTTACAGGGGCTAGTCGAGGAGACCCAGTACTTC; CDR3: CASSLQGLVEETQYF
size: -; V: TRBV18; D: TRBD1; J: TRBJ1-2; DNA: TGTGCCAGCTCACCCGGGACAGGGGGGAGCTATGGCTACACCTTC; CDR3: CASSPGTGGSYGYTF